This T cell receptor (beta chain) comes out of a study of blood T cells in healthy people across ages. Findings and limits, study-wide: As age increased, TCR beta diversity per million T cells fell in a roughly linear fashion. Higher diversity and more naive CD4+ cells were features of long-lived donors, compared to aged donors.

The study drew donors from healthy Caucasian individuals in Russia aged roughly 6 to 90. CDR1 and CDR2 from the germline V gene are SGHTA and FQGNSA. CDR3 length equals 16 residues. With 5 bases removed from V and 4 bases from J, the gap between germline ends came to 18 bases. Alongside a J-beta primer mix, a sample-barcoded 5' primer served in a second PCR lasting roughly 7 to 11 cycles. The authors tagged each cDNA molecule using a template-switch adaptor with 12 random nucleotides. TCRdb passed the 5' RACE reads through MiXCR, listing each CDR3 protein once. The sample carries around 1,700,000 distinct CDR3 sequences, 28% recorded once. This clonotype appeared many times. Its antigen is undetermined.

Material for sequencing was blood. The receptor was isolated from a woman aged 25 to 45 in good health. The V gene is TRBV7-2, the J gene TRBJ2-1; possible D gene TRBD1, 7 bases. In DNA, the CDR3 is TGTGCCAGCAGCCCAGGGGGGCGGAGGGGATACAATGAGCAGTTCTTC. Translation: CASSPGGRRGYNEQFF.